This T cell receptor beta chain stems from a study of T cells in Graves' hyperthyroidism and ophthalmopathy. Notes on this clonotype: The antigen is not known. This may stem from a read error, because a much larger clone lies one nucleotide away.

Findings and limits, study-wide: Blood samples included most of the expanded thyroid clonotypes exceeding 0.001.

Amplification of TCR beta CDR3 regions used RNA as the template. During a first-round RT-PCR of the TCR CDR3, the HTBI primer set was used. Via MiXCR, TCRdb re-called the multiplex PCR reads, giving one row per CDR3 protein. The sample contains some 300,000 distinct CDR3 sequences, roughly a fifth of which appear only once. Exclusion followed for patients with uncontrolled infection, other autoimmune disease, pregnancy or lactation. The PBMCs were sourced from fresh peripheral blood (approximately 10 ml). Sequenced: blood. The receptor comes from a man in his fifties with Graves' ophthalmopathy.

The CDR3 reads CTSSGGGGEQFF. Written as DNA, the CDR3 is TGTACCAGCAGCGGGGGCGGCGGTGAGCAGTTCTTC. This rearrangement joins TRBV11-2 to TRBJ2-1; 8 bases line up with TRBD2. The CDR3 runs to 12 residues. The V gene's germline CDR1 is SGHAT and CDR2 FQNNGV.